This T cell receptor (beta chain) derives from a study of cytomegalovirus exposure and HLA in healthy donors. Whole-study findings and limits: As a later analysis showed, a missense DCLRE1C variant was linked to trimming of TCR beta V- and J-genes.

From germline, CDR1 is ENHRY and CDR2 SYGVKD. The length of the CDR3 is 14 residues. The ends were cut back, 2 bases at V and 0 bases at J, with 7 bases in the middle. In this sample, this clone turned up a few times. What it binds is unknown. Use of 60 Vbeta and 13 Jbeta primers characterized the PCR. Sequencing used immunoSEQ multiplex PCR; TCRdb keeps in-frame clones, though not all of them. The sample includes around 170,000 clones, roughly three quarters of them seen just once. This chain connects TRBV10-3 to TRBJ1-1; D remains ambiguous. The source of this sequence is a woman in her thirties or forties in good health and CMV-seropositive. The specimen was PBMCs. In nucleotides, the CDR3 is TGTGCCATCAGTGAGACGACTGTGAACACTGAAGCTTTCTTT. Translation: CAISETTVNTEAFF.